Each of the 20 T cell receptor beta chains below was sequenced from the same sample in a study of Ad26.COV2.S vaccination and SARS-CoV-2 variants. Treatment here: around 19 received Ad26.COV2.S at low or high dose, single or two shots; about 5 received placebo; per-sample allocation not given. Samples analyzed were those drawn on day 63 after the first vaccine or placebo injection. Clones were sequenced by immunoSEQ multiplex PCR, and TCRdb holds only the in-frame ones, with some missing. There are some 400,000 clones in the sample; about 88% occur only once, and around 1.9% lies in the top ten. Sequencing was performed on peripheral blood, taken in a trial of Ad26.COV2.S vaccine versus placebo. All receptors derive from a person between 18 and 59 years old who received the Ad26.COV2.S COVID-19 vaccine or a placebo.

The rearrangement joins TRBV3-1 (or the pseudogene TRBV3-2) to TRBJ2-2; 9 bases line up with TRBD2. The CDR3 consists of 16 residues. V shed 2 bases and J 7 bases; nucleotides not matched to a gene: 8. Germline assignment: CDR1 LGHDT and CDR2 YNNKEL (reference sequence). This CDR3 reads CASSQSSAGGIGELFF. DNA of the CDR3: TGTGCCAGCAGCCAAAGTTCAGCGGGAGGCATCGGGGAGCTGTTTTTT.

V and J are TRBV7-2 and TRBJ1-5; 11 bases map to TRBD1. Trimming at V came to 1 base and at J to 4 bases, leaving 9 bases not matched to a gene. In germline, CDR1 is SGHTA, CDR2 FQGNSA. The CDR3 is made up of 18 amino acids. For the CDR3, the DNA is TGTGCCAGCAGCTTAGTCGGGACAGGGGGAAGCTTGAATCAGCCCCAGCATTTT. Residues: CASSLVGTGGSLNQPQHF.

The rearrangement links TRBV14 to TRBJ2-1, with 10 bases lining up with TRBD2. CDR1 and CDR2 from the germline V gene are SGHDN and FVKESK. V lost 0 bases to trimming and J lost 2 bases; unmatched junction nucleotides: 10. The CDR3 length is 19 residues. CDR3 coding DNA: TGTGCCAGCAGCCAAGAATGGGGGCTTGGGACTAGCGCCTACAATGAGCAGTTCTTC. Protein: CASSQEWGLGTSAYNEQFF.

The chain couples TRBV2 to TRBJ2-7; a weak D match, TRBD2 (5 bases). Per germline, CDR1 SNHLY and CDR2 FYNNEI. V was clipped by 7 bases and J by 6 bases, with 19 bases between them. There are 14 residues in the CDR3. The CDR3 is CASTEVLSAGEQYF. The CDR3 coding sequence is TGTGCCAGCACCGAAGTCCTTTCCGCGGGCGAGCAGTACTTC.

The chain employs TRBV15 and TRBJ2-3; no firm D call. V lost 5 bases and J 6 bases, leaving 18 bases between the germline ends. The CDR3 runs to 15 residues. Germline lookup yields CDR1 LNHNV and CDR2 YYDKDF (reference sequence). The CDR3 DNA sequence: TGTGCCACCAGCCCTAACCTGGTCCTCGGGGATACGCAGTATTTT. Translation gives CATSPNLVLGDTQYF.

The V and J genes are TRBV11-1 and TRBJ1-6; D call uncertain. This CDR3 is 16 amino acids long. The V gene lost 3 bases and the J gene lost 2 bases, with 11 bases spanning the gap. Germline V lookup: CDR1 SGHAT, CDR2 FQDESV (reference sequence). In DNA, the CDR3 is TGTGCCAGCAGCTTTCGGCCCAGCGCCTATAATTCACCCCTCCACTTT. This encodes CASSFRPSAYNSPLHF.

The chain employs TRBV19 and TRBJ1-1; possible D gene TRBD1, 5 bases. V shed 0 bases and J shed 4 bases, with 9 bases lying between them. The CDR3 is made up of 14 amino acids. Germline V gives CDR1 LNHDA, CDR2 SQIVND (reference sequence). CDR3 amino acids: CASSIEGGSTEAFF. The CDR3, as DNA: TGTGCCAGTAGTATAGAGGGGGGGAGCACTGAAGCTTTCTTT.

This clone turned up a few times. V and J are TRBV5-1 and TRBJ2-1; D call uncertain. Germline V lookup: CDR1 SGHRS, CDR2 YFSETQ. V lost 3 bases and J lost 6, with 7 bases in between. This CDR3 region has 12 residues. CDR3 in amino acids: CASSWIGNEQFF. DNA for the CDR3: TGCGCCAGCAGCTGGATAGGCAATGAGCAGTTCTTC.

The chain uses TRBV11-3 and TRBJ1-1, with a tentative D call TRBD1 (5 bases). CDR3 length equals 15 residues. V was shortened by 8 bases and J by 3 bases, with 19 bases between the two germline ends. Germline V gene sequence: CDR1 SGHNT, CDR2 YENEEA. CDR3: CASAGPGIGHTEAFF. The CDR3, as DNA: TGTGCCAGCGCAGGGCCGGGGATCGGGCACACTGAAGCTTTCTTT. The entire variable domain, with the rest obtained from reference TRBV11-3 and TRBJ1-1, is as follows: EAGVVQSPRYKIIEKKQPVAFWCNPISGHNTLYWYLQNLGQGPELLIRYENEEAVDDSQLPKDRFSAERLKGVDSTLKIQPAELGDSAVYLCASAGPGIGHTEAFFGQGTRLTVV.

This clone was seen at least ten times. This chain joins TRBV11-2 and TRBJ1-4; D may be TRBD1 (5 bases). Between the trimmed V and J ends, which lost 1 base and 4 bases, there was a span of 10 bases. Germline V gene data show CDR1 as SGHAT and CDR2 as FQNNGV. This CDR3 contains 15 residues. CDR3 DNA sequence: TGTGCCAGCAGCTTAGGGGGCGGCTATAATGAAAAACTGTTTTTT. It codes for CASSLGGGYNEKLFF.

The rearrangement links TRBV7-9 to TRBJ1-1; D uncertain. Trimming left V 6 bases short and J 0 bases short, with 11 bases between. The CDR3 contains 14 residues. Germline CDR1 SEHNR, CDR2 FQNEAQ (reference sequence). Here the CDR3 reads CASRSQTLNTEAFF. DNA for the CDR3: TGTGCCAGCAGAAGTCAGACCCTGAACACTGAAGCTTTCTTT.

V gene TRBV3-1 (or the pseudogene TRBV3-2) combines with J gene TRBJ2-7, with D maybe TRBD2 (6 bases). The CDR3 runs to 13 residues. Germline assignment: CDR1 LGHDT and CDR2 YNNKEL (reference sequence). V was cut by 4 bases and J by 2 bases, with 9 bases left in between. In DNA, the CDR3 is TGTGCCAGCAGCCTCGGGGGAACCTACGAGCAGTACTTC. It translates to CASSLGGTYEQYF.

Here the CDR3 reads CASSLVGWGGTQYF. In nucleotides, the CDR3 is TGTGCCAGCAGCTTAGTTGGTTGGGGGGGGACCCAGTACTTC. The V call is TRBV11-3, the J call TRBJ2-5; 7 bases fit TRBD2. Trimming cost V 1 base and J 7 bases; bases outside gene matches: 6. Per germline, CDR1 SGHNT and CDR2 YENEEA. The CDR3 is 14 amino acids.

V is TRBV11-2 and J is TRBJ2-7, with a tentative D call TRBD1 (5 bases). The CDR3 spans 14 residues. Between the trimmed V and J ends, which lost 5 bases and 7 bases, there was a span of 18 bases. Germline CDR1 is SGHAT and CDR2 is FQNNGV. The CDR3 DNA follows: TGTGCCAGCAGCGCGACGATCCAGGGCGGAGAGCAGTACTTC. This translates into CASSATIQGGEQYF.

The rearrangement links TRBV4-1 to TRBJ2-2; a weak D match, TRBD1 (6 bases). Germline V lookup: CDR1 MGHRA, CDR2 YSYEKL. V gave up 3 bases and J gave up 4 bases, with 15 bases separating them. The CDR3 is 16 residues long. The CDR3 region has the DNA TGCGCCAGCAGCCAGACCAGGACAGTGTCCACCGGGGAGCTGTTTTTT. Its translation is CASSQTRTVSTGELFF.

Here the CDR3 reads CSGRNSEAFF. The CDR3 DNA reads as TGCAGCGGACGGAACTCGGAAGCTTTCTTT. The chain uses TRBV29-1 and TRBJ1-1; D unclear. This CDR3 spans 10 amino acids. V was cut by 7 bases and J by 8 bases, with 11 bases left in between. Germline V gene lookup returns CDR1 SQVTM and CDR2 ANQGSEA. The whole variable domain, filled in from reference TRBV29-1 and TRBJ1-1, reads SAVISQKPSRDICQRGTSLTIQCQVDSQVTMMFWYRQQPGQSLTLIATANQGSEATYESGFVIDKFPISRPNLTFSTLTVSNMSPEDSSIYLCSGRNSEAFFGQGTRLTVV.

The genes are TRBV3-1 (or the pseudogene TRBV3-2) and TRBJ2-2; TRBD2 is a possible D gene (6 bases). There are 12 residues in the CDR3. Germline V gives CDR1 LGHDT, CDR2 YNNKEL (reference sequence). The V end was cut by 3 bases, the J end by 8 bases, with 7 bases between. CDR3 protein: CASSHAGGELFF. CDR3 nucleotides: TGTGCCAGCAGCCATGCGGGGGGGGAGCTGTTTTTT.

The chain links TRBV4-3 to TRBJ2-5; the D is unclear. Germline V gives CDR1 LGHNA, CDR2 YSLEER. The CDR3 is made up of 13 amino acids. Deletions cut 1 base from V and 9 bases from J, with 12 bases between. The CDR3: CASSQVRAEAQYF. In DNA, the CDR3 is TGCGCCAGCAGCCAAGTCCGGGCAGAAGCCCAGTACTTC.

The V gene is TRBV9, the J gene TRBJ2-2; possible D gene TRBD2, 5 bases. The germline CDR1 and CDR2 sequences are SGDLS and YYNGEE. The CDR3 covers 13 residues. V lost 3 bases, J lost 6 bases, and 9 bases lay in between. The CDR3 region is CASSAGFPGELFF. Written as DNA, the CDR3 is TGTGCCAGCAGCGCGGGATTCCCCGGGGAGCTGTTTTTT.

The chain uses TRBV7-9 and TRBJ2-7; 7 bases are shared with TRBD2. Germline trimming cut 5 bases from V and 2 bases from J; bases unmatched to any gene: 9. This CDR3 is built from 15 residues. CDR1 SEHNR and CDR2 FQNEAQ come from the germline V gene (reference sequence). This CDR3 reads CASSPPTSFAYEQYF. In nucleotides, the CDR3 is TGTGCCAGCAGCCCACCGACTAGCTTTGCCTACGAGCAGTACTTC.